These 12 T cell receptor beta chains were all obtained from the same sample, sequenced in a study of T cell repertoires in cytomegalovirus infection. For these receptors, no antigen is known. One entry per CDR3 protein results from TCRdb running MiXCR on the reads. The sample has around 310,000 distinct CDR3 sequences; 25% to 35% are singletons. Sequenced material: cultured PBMCs, taken from culture after CMV antigen stimulation. These receptors came from a human donor in good health (CMV status not recorded). Some clones in this sample may be carry-over from other donors' samples.

V gene TRBV4-1 combines with J gene TRBJ2-1; 8 nucleotides agree with TRBD2. The CDR3 has 15 residues. The V and J ends lost 0 bases and 8 bases, in that order; junction bases with no gene match: 6. Germline CDR1 is MGHRA and CDR2 is YSYEKL. The CDR3 sequence is CASSQEAGGKDEQFF. In nucleotides, the CDR3 is TGCGCCAGCAGCCAAGAGGCGGGAGGTAAGGATGAGCAGTTCTTC.

The chain is built from TRBV12-3 or TRBV12-4 and TRBJ2-7; D remains ambiguous. Trimming removed 6 bases from V and 0 bases from J, with 6 bases in between. The CDR3 has 12 residues. The CDR3 region is CASRTDSYEQYF. CDR3 sequence (DNA): TGTGCCAGCAGGACTGACTCCTACGAGCAGTACTTC.

There are many counts of this clonotype. The DNA of the CDR3 is TGCGCCAGCAGCTTCCAGGGGTCGGAAGCTTTCTTT. This sequence encodes CASSFQGSEAFF. The chain is built from TRBV5-1 and TRBJ1-1, with D possibly matching TRBD1 (6 bases). CDR1 SGHRS and CDR2 YFSETQ come from the germline V gene. The CDR3 is 12 amino acids. V was shortened by 2 bases and J by 8 bases, with 10 bases between the two germline ends. The entire variable domain, with the rest obtained from reference TRBV5-1 and TRBJ1-1, is as follows: KAGVTQTPRYLIKTRGQQVTLSCSPISGHRSVSWYQQTPGQGLQFLFEYFSETQRNKGNFPGRFSGRQFSNSRSEMNVSTLELGDSALYLCASSFQGSEAFFGQGTRLTVV.

The chain recombines TRBV6-1 with TRBJ2-3, with TRBD1 matching 7 bases. The CDR3 contains 15 residues. The ends lost 6 bases at V and 2 bases at J; junction bases unmatched: 8. Germline values: CDR1 MNHNS, CDR2 SASEGT. The CDR3: CASSQGQAFTDTQYF. The CDR3 DNA follows: TGTGCCAGCAGCCAAGGACAGGCATTCACAGATACGCAGTATTTT.

The chain carries TRBV28 and TRBJ2-3, with D perhaps matching TRBD2 (6 bases). CDR1 is MDHEN and CDR2 is SYDVKM in the germline V gene. Trimming stripped 4 bases from V and 5 bases from J, with 25 bases between. The CDR3 extends over 18 amino acids. The CDR3 reads CASSYTGRGTLSGDTQYF. As DNA, the CDR3 is TGTGCCAGCAGTTACACGGGTCGGGGGACCCTTTCCGGAGATACGCAGTATTTT.

V gene TRBV5-1 combines with J gene TRBJ1-3; D unresolved. Germline V gene data show CDR1 as SGHRS and CDR2 as YFSETQ. This CDR3 is built from 16 residues. Trimming pared 2 bases from V and 0 bases from J, leaving 12 bases between. The DNA for the CDR3 is TGCGCCAGCAGCTTTAGTGGTTCCTACTCTGGAAACACCATATATTTT. Its protein product is CASSFSGSYSGNTIYF.

This chain joins TRBV5-1 and TRBJ2-7; 7 bases match TRBD1. The CDR3 runs to 16 residues. J was trimmed by 2 bases and V by 0 bases; bases with no gene match: 8. From germline, CDR1 is SGHRS and CDR2 YFSETQ. CDR3 DNA sequence: TGCGCCAGCAGCTTGGTGGGGACAGCTATCCCCTACGAGCAGTACTTC. This encodes CASSLVGTAIPYEQYF.

The V and J genes are TRBV7-9 and TRBJ2-7; TRBD1 agrees at 9 bases. Germline CDR1 and CDR2: SEHNR and FQNEAQ (reference sequence). The V gene end was trimmed by 4 bases and the J gene end by 6 bases; junction bases not matched to a gene: 10. The CDR3 length is 15 residues. The CDR3 spells CASSSPGQGSVEQYF. The CDR3 DNA reads TGTGCCAGCAGCTCACCGGGACAGGGATCGGTCGAGCAGTACTTC.

The CDR3 sequence: CASSSRGQGGLTDTQYF. The CDR3 bases are TGTGCCAGCAGTTCCCGGGGACAGGGGGGACTCACAGATACGCAGTATTTT. The chain is built from TRBV6-5 and TRBJ2-3; 11 nucleotides align to TRBD1. V trimming: 4 bases; J trimming: 2 bases; junction bases outside the gene matches: 8. From germline, CDR1 is MNHEY and CDR2 SVGAGI. This CDR3 region has 17 residues.

The J gene is TRBJ2-1, the V gene TRBV7-8; unclear D gene. CDR1 is SGHVS, CDR2 FQNEAQ, per germline. The V end was cut by 5 bases, the J end by 0 bases, with 11 bases between. CDR3 length: 15 residues. CDR3 coding DNA: TGTGCCAGCAGCCTGAACCCGGGCTCCTACAATGAGCAGTTCTTC. Translating it yields CASSLNPGSYNEQFF.

The table lists this clonotype with a count of one. DNA of the CDR3: TGCGCCAGCAGCCAAGAGGTGTTTAATGATCAGCCCCAGCATTTT. Its translation: CASSQEVFNDQPQHF. The gene calls are TRBV4-1 and TRBJ1-5; D unclear. Trimming stripped 0 bases from V and 5 bases from J, with 11 bases between. Germline CDR1 reads MGHRA; CDR2 reads YSYEKL. CDR3 length equals 15 residues.

To note about this clonotype: A much larger clone differs from this one at a single base, so this may be a read error. The CDR3 DNA reads as TGTGCCAGCAGCTTAGGAGGGGGCTGGACCGGGGAGCTGCTTTTT. Translating it yields CASSLGGGWTGELLF. The rearrangement joins TRBV7-6 to TRBJ2-2; 7 nucleotides align to TRBD1. CDR3 length: 15 residues. Germline loops: CDR1 SGHVS, CDR2 FNYEAQ.